This TCR beta chain was profiled in a study of shared clonotypes between healthy human individuals. The table came from immunoSEQ multiplex PCR; TCRdb's copy has only in-frame clones and leaves some out. Of approximately 530,000 clones in the sample, 95% to 97% were seen once. The CDR3 totals 13 residues. Germline CDR1 is LNHDA and CDR2 is SQIVND (reference sequence). Between the trimmed V and J ends, which lost 9 bases and 3 bases, there was a span of 11 bases. The sample taken for sequencing was naive CD4+ T cells sorted from blood. Indicated subset: CD45RA+ positively selected. V gene TRBV19 combines with J gene TRBJ1-4; D unclear. The clonotype originates from a woman aged 25 to 39 in good health. Here the CDR3 DNA reads TGTGCCAGCTCGGACGGAGCTAATGAAAAACTGTTTTTT. Its protein is CASSDGANEKLFF.